What follows are 27 T cell receptor beta chains derived from one specimen sequenced in a study of cytotoxic CD8 clonotypes in ibrutinib-treated CLL. The table came from immunoSEQ multiplex PCR; TCRdb's copy has only in-frame clones and leaves some out. Seen here are 50,000 to 70,000 clones, 54% observed once, and the top ten hold about 24%. The sequences come from PBMCs, collected at disease progression, from a patient treated with ibrutinib. These receptors all come from a human donor with chronic lymphocytic leukemia.

CDR3 nucleotide sequence: TGTGCCAGCAGCTTAGAGGGGCCATACGAGCAGTACTTC. Encoded protein: CASSLEGPYEQYF. The rearrangement joins TRBV7-9 to TRBJ2-7; D may be TRBD1 (5 bases). In germline, CDR1 is SEHNR, CDR2 FQNEAQ (reference sequence). V lost 1 base and J lost 4, with 8 bases in between. The CDR3 has 13 amino acids.

This clone came up a few times. The gene calls are TRBV28 and TRBJ2-7; D is unresolved. The V end was cut by 4 bases, the J end by 3 bases, with 4 bases between. Germline V gene data show CDR1 as MDHEN and CDR2 as SYDVKM. CDR3 size: 11 residues. CDR3 loop: CASSSNYEQYF. CDR3 in DNA: TGTGCCAGCAGTTCCAACTACGAGCAGTACTTC. The variable domain in full, with the rest retrieved from reference TRBV28 and TRBJ2-7, is DVKVTQSSRYLVKRTGEKVFLECVQDMDHENMFWYRQDPGLGLRLIYFSYDVKMKEKGDIPEGYSVSREKKERFSLILESASTNQTSMYLCASSSNYEQYFGPGTRLTVT.

The chain links TRBV6-5 to TRBJ1-4; TRBD1 might be the D (5 bases). CDR1 is MNHEY and CDR2 is SVGAGI in the germline V gene. The length of the CDR3 is 15 residues. V lost 6 bases and J 0 bases, leaving 11 bases between the germline ends. The CDR3 nucleotides read TGTGCCAGCAGCCGGGACGGAGCAACTAATGAAAAACTGTTTTTT. Translation gives CASSRDGATNEKLFF.

This chain uses TRBV30 with TRBJ1-4; possible D gene TRBD1, 6 bases. The V end was cut by 1 base, the J end by 2 bases, with 11 bases between. The CDR3 loop spans 15 amino acids. Germline V gene data show CDR1 as GTSNPN and CDR2 as SVGIG (reference sequence). The CDR3 DNA is TGTGCCTGGAGTGCTTTAGGGGGGACTAATGAAAAACTGTTTTTT. Encoded protein: CAWSALGGTNEKLFF.

This sequence joins TRBV7-9 and TRBJ1-1; D is perhaps TRBD1 (6 bases). CDR1 SEHNR and CDR2 FQNEAQ come from the germline V gene (reference sequence). Trimming shortened V by 0 bases and J by 11 bases, and 10 bases separated the two germline ends. This CDR3 has 12 amino acids. Here the CDR3 reads CASSLAGAKAFF. The CDR3 DNA reads as TGTGCCAGCAGCTTAGCGGGGGCCAAGGCTTTCTTT. The full variable domain, completed using reference TRBV7-9 and TRBJ1-1, is DTGVSQNPRHKITKRGQNVTFRCDPISEHNRLYWYRQTLGQGPEFLTYFQNEAQLEKSRLLSDRFSAERPKGSFSTLEIQRTEQGDSAMYLCASSLAGAKAFFGQGTRLTVV.

This clone was observed many times. V usage is TRBV30 and J usage is TRBJ2-7; the D call may be TRBD1 or TRBD2 (5 bases each). The CDR3 extends over 11 amino acids. Trimming cost V 5 bases and J 6 bases, with 11 bases left between them. CDR1 GTSNPN and CDR2 SVGIG come from the germline V gene (reference sequence). The CDR3 is CAWDFGGEQYF. Here the CDR3 DNA reads TGTGCCTGGGATTTTGGGGGCGAGCAGTACTTC.

CDR3: CASSPRVTVSVYEQFF. In DNA, the CDR3 is TGTGCCAGCAGTCCCAGGGTGACCGTATCTGTGTATGAGCAGTTCTTC. The chain combines TRBV27 with TRBJ2-1; weak D call: TRBD1 (5 bases). CDR3 length: 16 residues. The V and J ends lost 5 bases and 8 bases respectively, with 22 bases between them. Germline lookup yields CDR1 MNHEY and CDR2 SMNVEV (reference sequence).

This clone has just a few counts. The CDR3 DNA is TGTGCCAGCGGGACTAGCGGGGTCTACGAGCAGTACTTC. Its translation is CASGTSGVYEQYF. The chain uses TRBV10-3 and TRBJ2-7; 13 bases are a match to TRBD2. The junction had 3 bases not matched to a gene; V was cut back by 10 bases and J by 3 bases. The CDR3 is made up of 13 amino acids. In germline, CDR1 is ENHRY, CDR2 SYGVKD.

Written as DNA, the CDR3 is TGTGCCAGCTCACCACCGACAGGGAGAGTCCCCGGGGAGCTGTTTTTT. This sequence encodes CASSPPTGRVPGELFF. The chain employs TRBV18 and TRBJ2-2; 7 nucleotides agree with TRBD1. Germline lookup yields CDR1 KGHSH and CDR2 LQKENI. V gave up 0 bases and J gave up 6 bases; unmatched junction bases: 7. This CDR3 region has 16 residues. Together with reference TRBV18 and TRBJ2-2, the CDR3 gives the full variable domain: NAGVMQNPRHLVRRRGQEARLRCSPMKGHSHVYWYRQLPEEGLKFMVYLQKENIIDESGMPKERFSAEFPKEGPSILRIQQVVRGDSAAYFCASSPPTGRVPGELFFGEGSRLTVL.

This clone was counted at least ten times. The rearrangement uses TRBV4-2 and TRBJ2-7; D may be TRBD1 (5 bases). The germline V gene has CDR1 LGHNA and CDR2 YNFKEQ. V lost 4 bases, J lost 2 bases, and 18 bases lay in between. CDR3 length equals 16 residues. CDR3 protein: CASSPQNIQGTYEQYF. The CDR3 DNA sequence: TGTGCCAGCAGCCCCCAGAATATTCAGGGAACCTACGAGCAGTACTTC.

The rearrangement links TRBV4-3 to TRBJ2-5; the D gene is possibly TRBD1 (6 bases). V shed 3 bases and J shed 2 bases, with 19 bases lying between them. This CDR3 contains 17 residues. The germline CDR1 and CDR2 sequences are LGHNA and YSLEER. The CDR3 reads CASSQKRGWESQETQYF. CDR3 bases: TGCGCCAGCAGCCAGAAGAGGGGGTGGGAAAGTCAAGAGACCCAGTACTTC.

A few counts support this clone. The chain combines TRBV18 with TRBJ1-2; D remains ambiguous. The germline V and J ends were trimmed by 0 bases and 2 bases, with 10 bases remaining between them. Germline V gives CDR1 KGHSH, CDR2 LQKENI. The CDR3 loop spans 15 amino acids. Here the CDR3 DNA reads TGTGCCAGCTCACCACCTGAACAGAGAAACTATGGCTACACCTTC. Translating it yields CASSPPEQRNYGYTF.

The rearrangement uses TRBV5-4 and TRBJ2-3; 10 bases fit TRBD2. Trimming cost V 1 base and J 2 bases; bases outside gene matches: 4. Germline CDR1 and CDR2: SGHNT and YYREEE (reference sequence). This CDR3 is built from 16 residues. CDR3 residues: CASSLRAGGHTDTQYF. The CDR3 DNA reads TGTGCCAGCAGCTTGAGAGCGGGGGGGCACACAGATACGCAGTATTTT.

The V gene is TRBV6-5, the J gene TRBJ1-6, with TRBD1 as a possible D gene (5 bases). The CDR3 is 12 residues long. CDR1 and CDR2 from the germline V gene are MNHEY and SVGAGI. V lost 6 bases and J lost 10, with 10 bases in between. This chain's CDR3 is CASRRQKSPLHF. The CDR3 DNA is TGTGCCAGCAGAAGACAGAAATCACCCCTCCACTTT.

In this sample, this clone turned up once. The V and J genes are TRBV9 and TRBJ2-7; TRBD2 matches at 7 bases. There are 15 residues in the CDR3. Germline CDR1 reads SGDLS; CDR2 reads YYNGEE. Trimming at V came to 0 bases and at J to 7 bases, leaving 10 bases not matched to a gene. The CDR3 protein is CASSVAGGWAEEQYF. The CDR3 DNA reads as TGTGCCAGCAGCGTAGCCGGGGGGTGGGCAGAAGAGCAGTACTTC.

J is TRBJ2-1 and V is TRBV4-2; D not resolved. Trimming took 4 bases from V and 4 from J, leaving 11 bases between them. Germline assignment: CDR1 LGHNA and CDR2 YNFKEQ. CDR3 length equals 14 residues. The CDR3 here is CASSPEAGYNEQFF. The CDR3 bases are TGTGCCAGCAGCCCCGAGGCCGGTTACAATGAGCAGTTCTTC.

The gene calls are TRBV10-2 and TRBJ1-1; a weak D match, TRBD1 (5 bases). V dropped 4 bases and J dropped 3 bases, with 6 bases sitting between them. The CDR3 is made up of 12 amino acids. Germline values: CDR1 WSHSY, CDR2 SAAADI. CDR3 residues: CASSAGDTEAFF. The CDR3 coding sequence is TGCGCCAGCAGTGCGGGGGACACTGAAGCTTTCTTT.

The chain is built from TRBV19 and TRBJ2-1, with 9 bases aligning to TRBD1. The CDR3 is 15 residues long. Germline V gene data show CDR1 as LNHDA and CDR2 as SQIVND (reference sequence). V was clipped by 7 bases and J by 4 bases; unmatched bases: 8. The CDR3: CASKPGQGIYNEQFF. The DNA of the CDR3 is TGTGCCAGTAAGCCTGGACAGGGGATTTACAATGAGCAGTTCTTC.

The chain links TRBV5-1 to TRBJ1-6, with TRBD1 matching over 9 bases. V gave up 3 bases and J gave up 5 bases; unmatched junction bases: 12. CDR1 and CDR2 (germline): SGHRS, YFSETQ. This CDR3 is built from 18 residues. CDR3 region: CASSSAGQGPGDNSPLHF. The DNA for the CDR3 is TGCGCCAGCAGCTCCGCGGGACAGGGCCCCGGGGATAATTCACCCCTCCACTTT.

CDR3 bases: TGTGCCAGCAGCCAGAGTGCGAACACTGAAGCTTTCTTT. Its protein product is CASSQSANTEAFF. The chain has TRBV28 and TRBJ1-1; D is unresolved. V was shortened by 6 bases and J by 1 base, with 9 bases between the two germline ends. Germline CDR1 reads MDHEN; CDR2 reads SYDVKM. The CDR3 has 13 amino acids. Full variable domain (remainder filled in from reference TRBV28 and TRBJ1-1): DVKVTQSSRYLVKRTGEKVFLECVQDMDHENMFWYRQDPGLGLRLIYFSYDVKMKEKGDIPEGYSVSREKKERFSLILESASTNQTSMYLCASSQSANTEAFFGQGTRLTVV.

Only one count was recorded for this clone. The chain carries TRBV6-5 and TRBJ1-2; D is possibly TRBD1 (6 bases). Trimming cost V 2 bases and J 9 bases, with 16 bases left between them. CDR1 and CDR2 from the germline V gene are MNHEY and SVGAGI. The CDR3 runs 14 residues. This CDR3 is CASSYGKQGVSYTF. CDR3 coding DNA: TGTGCCAGCAGTTACGGGAAACAGGGCGTCAGCTACACCTTC.

The chain joins TRBV2 to TRBJ2-7; TRBD1 agrees at 7 bases. The CDR3 extends over 13 amino acids. CDR1 SNHLY and CDR2 FYNNEI come from the germline V gene. The ends lost 5 bases at V and 5 bases at J; junction bases unmatched: 6. CDR3 sequence (DNA): TGTGCCAGCAGTTGGGGACAGTCCGACGAGCAGTACTTC. Protein: CASSWGQSDEQYF.

The chain combines TRBV5-6 with TRBJ1-2; D is perhaps TRBD1 (5 bases). This CDR3 region has 17 residues. Trimming stripped 6 bases from V and 4 bases from J, with 25 bases between. Germline assignment: CDR1 SGHDT and CDR2 YYEEEE. CDR3 amino acids: CASNRFLPEQEIYGYTF. In nucleotides, the CDR3 is TGTGCCAGCAACCGTTTCCTGCCCGAACAGGAGATCTATGGCTACACCTTC.

The chain uses TRBV4-2 and TRBJ2-5; 11 bases line up with TRBD2. Germline V gene data show CDR1 as LGHNA and CDR2 as YNFKEQ. V shed 2 bases and J 5 bases; nucleotides not matched to a gene: 4. The CDR3 loop spans 15 amino acids. The CDR3, as DNA: TGTGCCAGCAGCCAAACTAGCGGGAGTAGGGAGACCCAGTACTTC. Protein sequence: CASSQTSGSRETQYF.

A note on this clone: This same CDR3 is encoded by further DNA sequences in the sample. The J gene is TRBJ2-2, the V gene TRBV18; no definite D call. The germline CDR1 and CDR2 sequences are KGHSH and LQKENI. The CDR3 is 12 residues long. Trimming shortened V by 2 bases and J by 5 bases, and 3 bases separated the two germline ends. The CDR3 DNA sequence: TGTGCCAGCTCACCATTGACCGGGGAGCTGTTTTTT. It specifies CASSPLTGELFF.

The chain recombines TRBV10-3 with TRBJ2-1, with 9 bases fitting TRBD1. The J segment lost 10 bases and the V segment lost 10 bases, leaving 14 bases of the junction unmatched. This CDR3 is built from 14 residues. In germline, CDR1 is ENHRY, CDR2 SYGVKD. In DNA, the CDR3 is TGTGCCACCCAAAGGGGACAGGGTTCCTCAGAGCAGTTCTTC. The encoded protein is CATQRGQGSSEQFF.

The chain is built from TRBV7-2 and TRBJ1-3; D uncertain. The V end was cut by 5 bases, the J end by 0 bases, with 14 bases between. This CDR3 spans 16 amino acids. Germline V CDR1 and CDR2: SGHTA, FQGNSA. The CDR3, as DNA: TGTGCCAGCAGCCCCTCAGCTGCAAACTCTGGAAACACCATATATTTT. This gives the protein CASSPSAANSGNTIYF.